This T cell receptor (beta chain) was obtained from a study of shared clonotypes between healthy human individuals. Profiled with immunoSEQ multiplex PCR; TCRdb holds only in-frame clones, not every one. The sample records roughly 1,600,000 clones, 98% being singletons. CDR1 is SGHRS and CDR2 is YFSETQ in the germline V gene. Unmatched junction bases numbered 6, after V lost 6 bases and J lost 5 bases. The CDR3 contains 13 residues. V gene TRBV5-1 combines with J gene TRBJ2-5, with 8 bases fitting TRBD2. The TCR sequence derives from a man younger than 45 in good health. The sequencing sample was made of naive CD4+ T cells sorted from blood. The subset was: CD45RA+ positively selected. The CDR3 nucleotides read TGCGCCAGCACGGGGGGGTCCAGGGAGACCCAGTACTTC. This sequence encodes CASTGGSRETQYF.